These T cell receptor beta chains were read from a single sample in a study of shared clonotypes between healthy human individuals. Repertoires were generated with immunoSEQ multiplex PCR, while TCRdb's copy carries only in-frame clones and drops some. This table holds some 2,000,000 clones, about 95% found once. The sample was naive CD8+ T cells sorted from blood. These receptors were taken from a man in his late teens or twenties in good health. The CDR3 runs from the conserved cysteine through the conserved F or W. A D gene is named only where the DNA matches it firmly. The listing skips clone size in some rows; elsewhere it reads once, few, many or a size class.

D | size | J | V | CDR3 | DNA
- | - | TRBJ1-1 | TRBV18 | CASSPGENRAYTEAFF | TGTGCCAGCTCACCAGGAGAGAATCGAGCGTACACTGAAGCTTTCTTT
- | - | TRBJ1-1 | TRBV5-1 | CASSSGQMMNTEAFF | TGCGCCAGCAGCTCAGGACAGATGATGAACACTGAAGCTTTCTTT
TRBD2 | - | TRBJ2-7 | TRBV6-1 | CASSDGTSGDKSYEQYF | TGTGCCAGCAGTGACGGGACTAGCGGGGACAAATCCTACGAGCAGTACTTC
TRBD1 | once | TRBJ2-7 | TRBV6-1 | CASRTRQGEPYEQYF | TGTGCCAGCAGGACACGACAGGGCGAACCCTACGAGCAGTACTTC
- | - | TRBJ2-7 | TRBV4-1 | CASSQGGSEQYF | TGCGCCAGCAGCCAAGGCGGCAGCGAGCAGTACTTC
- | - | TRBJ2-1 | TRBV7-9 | CASSLIFGDRVQEQFF | TGTGCCAGCAGCTTAATTTTTGGGGATAGGGTGCAAGAGCAGTTCTTC
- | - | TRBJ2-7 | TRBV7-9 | CASSAASSYEQYF | TGTGCCAGCAGCGCCGCGAGCTCCTACGAGCAGTACTTC
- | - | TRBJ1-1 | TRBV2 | CASSVLLGGRDTEAFF | TGTGCCAGCAGTGTACTTCTCGGGGGAAGGGACACTGAAGCTTTCTTT
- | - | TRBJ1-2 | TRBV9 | CASSVRPGYGYTF | TGTGCCAGCAGCGTTCGGCCGGGCTATGGCTACACCTTC
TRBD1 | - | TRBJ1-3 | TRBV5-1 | CASSLGDRAYPNGGNTIYF | TGCGCCAGCAGCTTAGGCGACAGGGCATATCCGAACGGAGGAAACACCATATATTTT
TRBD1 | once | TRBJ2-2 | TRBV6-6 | CSSGTVNTGELFF | TGTTCATCCGGGACAGTCAACACCGGGGAGCTGTTTTTT
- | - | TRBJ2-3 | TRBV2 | CASSEVSVSTDTQYF | TGTGCCAGCAGTGAAGTGTCGGTTAGCACAGATACGCAGTATTTT
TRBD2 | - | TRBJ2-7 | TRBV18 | CASSGDRGSGSYEQYF | TGTGCCAGCTCAGGAGACCGCGGGAGCGGCAGCTACGAGCAGTACTTC
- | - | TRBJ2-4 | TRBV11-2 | CASSLGDRRLF | TGTGCCAGCAGCTTAGGAGATAGGCGGTTATTC
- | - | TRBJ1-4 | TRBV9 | CASSPGGTTNEKLFF | TGTGCCAGCAGCCCCGGGGGAACAACTAATGAAAAACTGTTTTTT
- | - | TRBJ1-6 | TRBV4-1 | CASSQVVHRESPLHF | TGCGCCAGCAGCCAAGTTGTCCACAGGGAATCACCCCTCCACTTT
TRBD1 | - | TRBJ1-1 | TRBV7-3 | CASNPTGPPWDTEAFF | TGTGCCAGCAACCCGACAGGGCCGCCCTGGGACACTGAAGCTTTCTTT
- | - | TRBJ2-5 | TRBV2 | CASNDRTDQETQYF | TGTGCCAGCAACGACAGGACCGATCAAGAGACCCAGTACTTC
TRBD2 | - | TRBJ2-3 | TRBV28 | CASSPSGGAFTDTQYF | TGTGCCAGCAGTCCTAGCGGGGGAGCTTTCACAGATACGCAGTATTTT
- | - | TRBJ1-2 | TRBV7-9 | CASSPPDRDYTF | TGTGCCAGCAGCCCGCCGGACAGAGACTACACCTTC
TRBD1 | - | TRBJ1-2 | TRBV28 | CASSPRTGEGYTF | TGTGCCAGCAGTCCGAGGACAGGGGAGGGCTACACCTTC
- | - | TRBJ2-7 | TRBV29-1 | CSVTAAGDEQYF | TGCAGCGTTACAGCCGCCGGCGACGAGCAGTACTTC
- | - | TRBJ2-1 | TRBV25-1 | CASGERGGAEEQFF | TGTGCCAGCGGGGAAAGAGGGGGGGCAGAGGAGCAGTTCTTC
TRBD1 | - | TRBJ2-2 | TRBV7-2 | CASSPTGGGTGELFF | TGTGCCAGCAGCCCGACAGGGGGAGGCACCGGGGAGCTGTTTTTT
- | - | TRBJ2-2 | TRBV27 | CASSVSGNPGELFF | TGTGCCAGCAGTGTTTCAGGGAATCCCGGGGAGCTGTTTTTT
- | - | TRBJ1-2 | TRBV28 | CASRSRGSGYGYTF | TGTGCCAGCAGGTCTCGGGGCTCAGGGTATGGCTACACCTTC
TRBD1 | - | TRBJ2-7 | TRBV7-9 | CASSLVGTGNSYEQYF | TGTGCCAGCAGCTTAGTTGGGACAGGGAACTCCTACGAGCAGTACTTC
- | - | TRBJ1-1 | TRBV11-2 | CASSLDRQAFF | TGTGCCAGCAGCTTAGATAGGCAAGCTTTCTTT
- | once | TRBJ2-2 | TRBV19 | CASNQGRELFF | TGTGCCAGTAACCAGGGCCGGGAGCTGTTTTTT
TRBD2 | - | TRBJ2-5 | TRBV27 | CASSSGLAGAETQYF | TGTGCCAGCAGTTCCGGACTAGCGGGAGCAGAGACCCAGTACTTC
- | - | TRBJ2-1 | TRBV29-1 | CSVDRDWSSYNEQFF | TGCAGCGTTGATAGGGACTGGAGCTCCTACAATGAGCAGTTCTTC
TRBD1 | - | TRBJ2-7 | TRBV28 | CASSLRTGIEYDYEQYF | TGTGCCAGCAGTTTACGGACAGGGATCGAGTACGACTACGAGCAGTACTTC
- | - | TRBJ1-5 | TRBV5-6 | CASSTPESHGAGNQPQHF | TGTGCCAGCAGCACACCGGAAAGTCACGGGGCCGGCAATCAGCCCCAGCATTTT
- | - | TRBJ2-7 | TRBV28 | CASSISYEQYF | TGTGCCAGCAGTATTAGCTACGAGCAGTACTTC
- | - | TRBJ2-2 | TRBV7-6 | CASSPNTGPRELFF | TGTGCCAGCAGCCCCAACACCGGACCGCGGGAGCTGTTTTTT
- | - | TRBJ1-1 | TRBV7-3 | CASSFEGNTEAFF | TGTGCCAGCAGCTTTGAAGGGAACACTGAAGCTTTCTTT
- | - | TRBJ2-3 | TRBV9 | CASSVDLAVPSTDTQYF | TGTGCCAGCAGCGTAGACCTAGCAGTCCCTAGCACAGATACGCAGTATTTT
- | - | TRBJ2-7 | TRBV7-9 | CASSLEGFYEQYF | TGTGCCAGCAGCTTAGAGGGCTTTTACGAGCAGTACTTC
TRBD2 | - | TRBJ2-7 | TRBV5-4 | CASSLGLAIDEQYF | TGTGCCAGCAGCTTGGGACTAGCGATCGACGAGCAGTACTTC
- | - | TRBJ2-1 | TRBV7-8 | CASSSDTSSYNEQFF | TGTGCCAGCAGCTCCGACACGAGCTCCTACAATGAGCAGTTCTTC
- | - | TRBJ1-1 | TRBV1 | CTSSERTEAFF | TGCACCAGCAGCGAGAGGACTGAAGCTTTCTTT
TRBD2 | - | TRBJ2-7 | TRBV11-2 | CASSLDGRLAGGPVTYEQYF | TGTGCCAGCAGCTTAGACGGGAGACTAGCGGGGGGGCCAGTCACCTACGAGCAGTACTTC
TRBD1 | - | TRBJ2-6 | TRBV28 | CASRSVVDRGLDRSGANVLTF | TGTGCCAGCAGATCAGTCGTGGACAGGGGGCTCGATCGCTCTGGGGCCAACGTCCTGACTTTC
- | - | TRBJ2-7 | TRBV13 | CASRGVNEQYF | TGTGCCAGCAGGGGGGTCAACGAGCAGTACTTC
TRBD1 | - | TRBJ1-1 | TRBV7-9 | CASSPGQGNTEAFF | TGTGCCAGCAGCCCGGGACAGGGGAACACTGAAGCTTTCTTT
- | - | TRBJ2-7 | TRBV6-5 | CASSYAQDSYEQYF | TGTGCCAGCAGTTACGCCCAGGACTCCTACGAGCAGTACTTC
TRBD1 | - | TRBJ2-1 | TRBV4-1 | CASSQEIFGTGIYNEQFF | TGCGCCAGCAGCCAAGAGATATTCGGGACAGGAATCTACAATGAGCAGTTCTTC
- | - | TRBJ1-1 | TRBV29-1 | CSVPAVGPFGEAFF | TGCAGCGTTCCTGCGGTTGGACCTTTCGGTGAAGCTTTCTTT
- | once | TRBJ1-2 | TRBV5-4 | CASSLGEGTALGYTF | TGTGCCAGCAGCTTGGGGGAGGGGACGGCGTTGGGCTACACCTTC
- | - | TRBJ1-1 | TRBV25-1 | CASRIGPTEAFF | TGTGCCAGTAGGATAGGGCCCACTGAAGCTTTCTTT
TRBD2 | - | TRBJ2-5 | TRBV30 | CAWSVLGAGNQETQYF | TGTGCCTGGAGTGTACTGGGAGCGGGAAACCAAGAGACCCAGTACTTC
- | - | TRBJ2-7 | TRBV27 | CASTRIPPYEQYF | TGTGCCAGCACCAGGATACCCCCCTACGAGCAGTACTTC
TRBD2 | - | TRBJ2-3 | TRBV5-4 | CASSSGTITDTQYF | TGTGCCAGCAGTTCCGGGACTATCACAGATACGCAGTATTTT
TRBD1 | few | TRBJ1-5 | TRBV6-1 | CASSQRQGTGPQHF | TGTGCCAGCAGTCAACGACAGGGCACGGGGCCCCAGCATTTT